The rows below give T cell receptor beta chains drawn from one sample of a study of vaccination and CD4 T cells after COVID-19. TCRdb reprocessed the PCR reads with MiXCR, giving one entry per CDR3 protein. The top ten hold approximately 6.7% of the sample, which has around 19,000 distinct CDR3 sequences, about 42% seen once. For these TCRs, the target antigens are not known. The sequencing used CD4+ T cells from blood, cultured in vitro, collected before SARS-CoV-2 vaccination. The receptor set was obtained from a human donor who had recovered from COVID-19. Both conserved end residues are part of each CDR3. A D gene is named only where the DNA matches it firmly. Expanded clones are given a class, and other clones once, few, many or no size at all.

clone size: -
J gene: TRBJ2-1
V gene: TRBV28
D gene: TRBD2
CDR3 protein: CASSITSGRADNEQFF
CDR3 DNA: TGTGCCAGCAGCATAACTAGCGGGAGGGCCGACAATGAGCAGTTCTTC

clone size: -
J gene: TRBJ1-2
V gene: TRBV27
D gene: -
CDR3 protein: CASSPERAGPHGYTF
CDR3 DNA: TGTGCCAGCAGTCCAGAACGTGCGGGACCCCATGGCTACACCTTC

clone size: once
J gene: TRBJ2-5
V gene: TRBV4-1
D gene: -
CDR3 protein: CASSQVGEWKTQYF
CDR3 DNA: TGCGCCAGCAGCCAAGTTGGGGAGTGGAAGACCCAGTACTTC

clone size: -
J gene: TRBJ2-3
V gene: TRBV7-6
D gene: -
CDR3 protein: CASSLADPPNTQYF
CDR3 DNA: TGTGCCAGCAGCTTAGCGGACCCACCTAATACGCAGTATTTT

clone size: -
J gene: TRBJ2-3
V gene: TRBV12-3/TRBV12-4
D gene: TRBD1
CDR3 protein: CASRMTGGSDTQYF
CDR3 DNA: TGTGCCAGCAGGATGACAGGGGGCAGCGATACGCAGTATTTT

clone size: few
J gene: TRBJ1-1
V gene: TRBV6-5
D gene: -
CDR3 protein: CASSWTLRTEAFF
CDR3 DNA: TGTGCCAGCAGTTGGACACTTCGGACGGAAGCTTTCTTT

clone size: -
J gene: TRBJ2-7
V gene: TRBV6-2/TRBV6-3
D gene: -
CDR3 protein: CASSPPGSYEQYF
CDR3 DNA: TGTGCCAGCAGTCCACCGGGGTCGTACGAGCAGTACTTC

clone size: few
J gene: TRBJ1-2
V gene: TRBV6-5
D gene: -
CDR3 protein: CASSYLGTVPNYGYTF
CDR3 DNA: TGTGCCAGCAGTTACCTCGGGACGGTTCCTAACTATGGCTACACCTTC

clone size: few
J gene: TRBJ1-1
V gene: TRBV20-1
D gene: TRBD1
CDR3 protein: CSARDPGQGATEAFF
CDR3 DNA: TGCAGTGCTAGAGACCCGGGACAGGGGGCGACTGAAGCTTTCTTT

clone size: few
J gene: TRBJ2-5
V gene: TRBV9
D gene: -
CDR3 protein: CASSVGTGSVTQYF
CDR3 DNA: TGTGCCAGCAGCGTAGGCACAGGGTCTGTGACCCAGTACTTC

clone size: -
J gene: TRBJ1-1
V gene: TRBV29-1
D gene: -
CDR3 protein: CSVEWDTHGTEAFF
CDR3 DNA: TGCAGCGTTGAATGGGACACCCACGGCACTGAAGCTTTCTTT

clone size: few
J gene: TRBJ2-3
V gene: TRBV24-1
D gene: TRBD1
CDR3 protein: CATSDRTGPGTDTQYF
CDR3 DNA: TGTGCCACCAGTGATCGGACAGGCCCTGGCACAGATACGCAGTATTTT

clone size: -
J gene: TRBJ1-3
V gene: TRBV7-3
D gene: -
CDR3 protein: CASSPTPGNTIYF
CDR3 DNA: TGTGCCAGCAGCCCCACCCCTGGGAACACCATATATTTT

clone size: -
J gene: TRBJ2-1
V gene: TRBV11-1
D gene: -
CDR3 protein: CASSLSGTVAYNEQFF
CDR3 DNA: TGTGCCAGCAGCTTATCGGGGACGGTTGCCTACAATGAGCAGTTCTTC

clone size: -
J gene: TRBJ2-7
V gene: TRBV18
D gene: -
CDR3 protein: CASSGSTTYEQYF
CDR3 DNA: TGTGCCAGCTCAGGGTCTACGACCTACGAGCAGTACTTC

clone size: -
J gene: TRBJ2-5
V gene: TRBV27
D gene: -
CDR3 protein: CASSRGYQETQYF
CDR3 DNA: TGTGCCAGCAGCCGGGGTTATCAAGAGACCCAGTACTTC

clone size: few
J gene: TRBJ2-5
V gene: TRBV7-9
D gene: -
CDR3 protein: CASSPGTMSGETQYF
CDR3 DNA: TGTGCCAGCAGCCCCGGGACAATGAGTGGGGAGACCCAGTACTTC

clone size: -
J gene: TRBJ1-1
V gene: TRBV2
D gene: -
CDR3 protein: CASSDRFPTYEAFF
CDR3 DNA: TGTGCCAGCAGTGATAGATTTCCGACCTATGAAGCTTTCTTT

clone size: -
J gene: TRBJ2-6
V gene: TRBV6-2/TRBV6-3
D gene: TRBD1
CDR3 protein: CASSLDRDSGANVLTF
CDR3 DNA: TGTGCCAGCAGTTTGGACAGGGATTCTGGGGCCAACGTCCTGACTTTC

clone size: -
J gene: TRBJ1-5
V gene: TRBV6-2/TRBV6-3
D gene: -
CDR3 protein: CASSYVARTGLSNQPQHF
CDR3 DNA: TGTGCCAGCAGCTATGTCGCCAGGACGGGCCTAAGCAATCAGCCCCAGCATTTT

clone size: -
J gene: TRBJ2-3
V gene: TRBV6-4
D gene: TRBD2
CDR3 protein: CASSKESGLEQYF
CDR3 DNA: TGTGCCAGCAGCAAAGAGTCAGGACTAGAGCAGTATTTT

clone size: -
J gene: TRBJ2-7
V gene: TRBV4-3
D gene: -
CDR3 protein: CASSPSVGLLRANEQYF
CDR3 DNA: TGCGCCAGCAGCCCCTCGGTCGGGCTCTTAAGGGCCAACGAGCAGTACTTC

clone size: few
J gene: TRBJ1-1
V gene: TRBV28
D gene: -
CDR3 protein: CASSLFRLLNTEAFF
CDR3 DNA: TGTGCCAGCAGTTTATTTCGGCTATTGAACACTGAAGCTTTCTTT

clone size: few
J gene: TRBJ1-2
V gene: TRBV7-9
D gene: -
CDR3 protein: CASSPSGTVGYTF
CDR3 DNA: TGTGCCAGCAGCCCCTCGGGGACGGTCGGCTACACCTTC

clone size: few
J gene: TRBJ1-3
V gene: TRBV6-5
D gene: -
CDR3 protein: CASSFTGTEVSGNTIYF
CDR3 DNA: TGTGCCAGCAGTTTTACCGGGACGGAGGTCTCTGGAAACACCATATATTTT

clone size: -
J gene: TRBJ1-2
V gene: TRBV11-2
D gene: TRBD1
CDR3 protein: CASSQADRRHGYTF
CDR3 DNA: TGTGCCAGCAGTCAGGCGGACAGGCGGCATGGCTACACCTTC

clone size: -
J gene: TRBJ2-3
V gene: TRBV28
D gene: -
CDR3 protein: CASSFSRGGTDTQYF
CDR3 DNA: TGTGCCAGCAGTTTTTCAAGGGGGGGCACAGATACGCAGTATTTT

clone size: -
J gene: TRBJ2-5
V gene: TRBV20-1
D gene: -
CDR3 protein: CSAGGEETQYF
CDR3 DNA: TGCAGTGCTGGCGGTGAAGAGACCCAGTACTTC

clone size: -
J gene: TRBJ2-3
V gene: TRBV20-1
D gene: TRBD2
CDR3 protein: CSASGREGTDTQYF
CDR3 DNA: TGCAGTGCTAGCGGGAGGGAGGGCACAGATACGCAGTATTTT

clone size: -
J gene: TRBJ2-7
V gene: TRBV19
D gene: -
CDR3 protein: CASSIDFGPNEQYF
CDR3 DNA: TGTGCCAGTAGTATAGATTTCGGACCGAACGAGCAGTACTTC

clone size: few
J gene: TRBJ1-6
V gene: TRBV2
D gene: TRBD1
CDR3 protein: CASSRDRGNSPLHF
CDR3 DNA: TGTGCCAGCAGTAGGGACAGGGGGAATTCACCCCTCCACTTT

clone size: -
J gene: TRBJ2-3
V gene: TRBV28
D gene: TRBD1
CDR3 protein: CASSSPTGGLTSDTQYF
CDR3 DNA: TGTGCCAGCAGTTCCCCGACAGGGGGCTTGACATCAGATACGCAGTATTTT

clone size: -
J gene: TRBJ1-2
V gene: TRBV19
D gene: -
CDR3 protein: CASSIQGLYGYTF
CDR3 DNA: TGTGCCAGTAGTATTCAAGGGCTCTATGGCTACACCTTC

clone size: few
J gene: TRBJ1-2
V gene: TRBV15
D gene: TRBD1
CDR3 protein: CATSRGQGAFHGYTF
CDR3 DNA: TGTGCCACCAGCAGAGGGCAGGGGGCATTTCATGGCTACACCTTC

clone size: once
J gene: TRBJ1-2
V gene: TRBV19
D gene: TRBD1
CDR3 protein: CASSKQGVGYTF
CDR3 DNA: TGTGCCAGTAGTAAACAGGGGGTCGGCTACACCTTC

clone size: -
J gene: TRBJ2-7
V gene: TRBV2
D gene: -
CDR3 protein: CASSEGTVAYEQYF
CDR3 DNA: TGTGCCAGCAGTGAAGGGACCGTCGCCTACGAGCAGTACTTC

clone size: -
J gene: TRBJ1-6
V gene: TRBV6-1
D gene: TRBD1
CDR3 protein: CASATGDSPLHF
CDR3 DNA: TGTGCCAGTGCGACAGGGGATTCACCCCTCCACTTT

clone size: few
J gene: TRBJ2-6
V gene: TRBV7-3
D gene: -
CDR3 protein: CASSLWAYGANVLTF
CDR3 DNA: TGTGCCAGCAGCTTATGGGCGTATGGGGCCAACGTCCTGACTTTC

clone size: few
J gene: TRBJ1-2
V gene: TRBV2
D gene: -
CDR3 protein: CASSERDGYYGYTF
CDR3 DNA: TGTGCCAGCAGTGAACGGGACGGCTACTATGGCTACACCTTC

clone size: -
J gene: TRBJ2-5
V gene: TRBV6-1
D gene: TRBD2
CDR3 protein: CASSVTGTSRETQYF
CDR3 DNA: TGTGCCAGCAGTGTAACCGGGACTAGCCGGGAGACCCAGTACTTC

clone size: few
J gene: TRBJ1-5
V gene: TRBV6-1
D gene: TRBD1
CDR3 protein: CASSEFHMADRGNQPQHF
CDR3 DNA: TGTGCCAGCAGTGAATTTCACATGGCAGACAGGGGGAATCAGCCCCAGCATTTT

clone size: once
J gene: TRBJ1-1
V gene: TRBV11-3
D gene: -
CDR3 protein: CASSQRTGNTEAFF
CDR3 DNA: TGTGCCAGCAGTCAACGTACAGGGAACACTGAAGCTTTCTTT

clone size: -
J gene: TRBJ1-2
V gene: TRBV7-2
D gene: TRBD1
CDR3 protein: CASDRGINYGYTF
CDR3 DNA: TGTGCCAGCGACAGGGGAATTAACTATGGCTACACCTTC

clone size: few
J gene: TRBJ1-1
V gene: TRBV6-1
D gene: -
CDR3 protein: CASSRGPDTEAFF
CDR3 DNA: TGTGCCAGCTCCCGGGGGCCGGACACTGAAGCTTTCTTT

clone size: few
J gene: TRBJ1-1
V gene: TRBV6-5
D gene: -
CDR3 protein: CASSYSPGMNTEAFF
CDR3 DNA: TGTGCCAGCAGTTACTCGCCAGGGATGAACACTGAAGCTTTCTTT

clone size: few
J gene: TRBJ1-2
V gene: TRBV25-1
D gene: -
CDR3 protein: CASSTLGAYGYTF
CDR3 DNA: TGTGCCAGCAGTACTCTGGGGGCCTATGGCTACACCTTC

clone size: -
J gene: TRBJ1-1
V gene: TRBV29-1
D gene: -
CDR3 protein: CSGRDLNTEAFF
CDR3 DNA: TGCAGCGGCAGGGACTTGAACACTGAAGCTTTCTTT

clone size: -
J gene: TRBJ1-1
V gene: TRBV5-1
D gene: TRBD1
CDR3 protein: CASSPGTGGLTEAFF
CDR3 DNA: TGCGCCAGCAGCCCTGGGACAGGGGGGTTGACTGAAGCTTTCTTT

clone size: few
J gene: TRBJ1-2
V gene: TRBV19
D gene: TRBD1
CDR3 protein: CASSQGALGYGYTF
CDR3 DNA: TGTGCCAGTAGTCAGGGGGCGCTCGGCTATGGCTACACCTTC

clone size: -
J gene: TRBJ2-2
V gene: TRBV7-2
D gene: -
CDR3 protein: CASTMGPNTGELFF
CDR3 DNA: TGTGCCAGCACCATGGGACCCAACACCGGGGAGCTGTTTTTT

clone size: -
J gene: TRBJ2-1
V gene: TRBV11-2
D gene: -
CDR3 protein: CASSLNEQFF
CDR3 DNA: TGTGCCAGCAGCTTAAATGAGCAGTTCTTC